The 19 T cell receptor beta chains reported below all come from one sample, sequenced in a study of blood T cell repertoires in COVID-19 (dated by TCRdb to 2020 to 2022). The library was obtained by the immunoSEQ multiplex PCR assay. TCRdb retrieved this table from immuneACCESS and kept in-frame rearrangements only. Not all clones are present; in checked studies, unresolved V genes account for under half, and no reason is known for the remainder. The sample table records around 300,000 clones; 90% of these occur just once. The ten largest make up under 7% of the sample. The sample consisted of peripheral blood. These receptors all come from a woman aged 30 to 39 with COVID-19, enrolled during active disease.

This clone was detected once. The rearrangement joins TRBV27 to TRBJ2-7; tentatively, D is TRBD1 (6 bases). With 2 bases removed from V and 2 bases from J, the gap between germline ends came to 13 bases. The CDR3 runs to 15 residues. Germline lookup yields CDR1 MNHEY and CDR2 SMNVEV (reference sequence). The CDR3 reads CASSLDRQATYEQYF. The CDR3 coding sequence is TGTGCCAGCAGTTTAGACAGACAGGCGACCTACGAGCAGTACTTC.

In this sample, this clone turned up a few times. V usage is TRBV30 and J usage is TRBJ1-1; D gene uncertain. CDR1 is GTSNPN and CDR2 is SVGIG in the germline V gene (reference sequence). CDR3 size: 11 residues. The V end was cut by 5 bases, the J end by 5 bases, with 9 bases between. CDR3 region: CAWARETEAFF. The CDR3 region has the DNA TGTGCCTGGGCCCGGGAGACTGAAGCTTTCTTT.

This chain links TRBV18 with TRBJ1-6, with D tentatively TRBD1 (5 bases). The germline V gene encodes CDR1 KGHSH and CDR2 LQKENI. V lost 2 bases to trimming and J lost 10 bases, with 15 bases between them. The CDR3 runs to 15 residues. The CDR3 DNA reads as TGTGCCAGCTCACCAAGACAGTCTGTCGAATCACCCCTCCACTTT. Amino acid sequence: CASSPRQSVESPLHF.

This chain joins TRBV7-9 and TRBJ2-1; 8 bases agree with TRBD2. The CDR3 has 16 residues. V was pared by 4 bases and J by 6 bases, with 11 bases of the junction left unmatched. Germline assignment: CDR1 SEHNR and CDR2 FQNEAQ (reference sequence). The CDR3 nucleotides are TGTGCCAGCAGCTCCAGAGGACTAGCAGGGGTCAATGAGCAGTTCTTC. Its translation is CASSSRGLAGVNEQFF.

The CDR3 DNA reads as TGTGCCAGCAGCTTGTATGGCAATCAGCCCCAGCATTTT. This gives the protein CASSLYGNQPQHF. The gene calls are TRBV7-2 and TRBJ1-5; D is ambiguous. Trimming stripped 3 bases from V and 2 bases from J, with 5 bases between. Looked up from germline, CDR1 is SGHTA and CDR2 is FQGNSA. The CDR3 runs 13 residues.

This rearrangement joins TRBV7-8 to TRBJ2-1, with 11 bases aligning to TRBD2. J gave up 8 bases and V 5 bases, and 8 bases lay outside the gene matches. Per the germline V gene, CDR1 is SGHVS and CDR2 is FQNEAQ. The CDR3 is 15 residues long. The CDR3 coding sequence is TGTGCCAGCAGCCCAACTAGCGGGAGTAGGTATGAGCAGTTCTTC. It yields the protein CASSPTSGSRYEQFF.

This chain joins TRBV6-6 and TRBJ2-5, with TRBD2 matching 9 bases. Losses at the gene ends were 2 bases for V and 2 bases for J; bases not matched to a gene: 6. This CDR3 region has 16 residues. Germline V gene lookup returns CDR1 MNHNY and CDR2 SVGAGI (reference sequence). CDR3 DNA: TGTGCCAGCAGTTACCCAGCTAGCGGGGCTCAAGAGACCCAGTACTTC. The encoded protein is CASSYPASGAQETQYF.

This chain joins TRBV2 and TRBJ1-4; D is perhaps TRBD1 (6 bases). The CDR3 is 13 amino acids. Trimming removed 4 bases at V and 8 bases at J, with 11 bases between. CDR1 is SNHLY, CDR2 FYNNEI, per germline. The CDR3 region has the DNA TGTGCCAGCAGTGGGGGGCCCCGAGAAAAACTGTTTTTT. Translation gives CASSGGPREKLFF.

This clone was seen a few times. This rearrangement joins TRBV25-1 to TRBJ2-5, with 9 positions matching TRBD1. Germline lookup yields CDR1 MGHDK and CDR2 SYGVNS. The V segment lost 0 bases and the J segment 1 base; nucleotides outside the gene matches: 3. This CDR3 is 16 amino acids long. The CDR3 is CASSEYTGGSQETQYF. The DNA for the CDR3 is TGTGCCAGCAGTGAATATACAGGGGGCTCCCAAGAGACCCAGTACTTC.

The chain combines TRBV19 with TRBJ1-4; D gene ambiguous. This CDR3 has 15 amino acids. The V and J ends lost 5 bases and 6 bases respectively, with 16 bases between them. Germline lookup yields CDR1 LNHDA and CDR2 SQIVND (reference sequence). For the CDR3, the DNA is TGTGCCAGTAGTCCCCCCGGAAAGACTTATGAAAAACTGTTTTTT. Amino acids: CASSPPGKTYEKLFF.

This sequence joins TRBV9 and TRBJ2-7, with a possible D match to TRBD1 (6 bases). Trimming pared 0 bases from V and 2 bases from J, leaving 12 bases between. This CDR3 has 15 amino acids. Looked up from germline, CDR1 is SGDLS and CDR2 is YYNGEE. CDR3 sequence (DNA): TGTGCCAGCAGCGTAGGGGGGACACCGGCCTACGAGCAGTACTTC. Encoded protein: CASSVGGTPAYEQYF.

As DNA, the CDR3 is TGTGCCAGCAGCCACTCTAGCGGGATACCTACCGGGGAGCTGTTTTTT. It is translated as CASSHSSGIPTGELFF. The chain carries TRBV3-1 (or the pseudogene TRBV3-2) and TRBJ2-2; 9 bases align to TRBD2. Germline V gives CDR1 LGHDT, CDR2 YNNKEL (reference sequence). V was pared by 3 bases and J by 5 bases, with 7 bases of the junction left unmatched. The CDR3 is 16 residues long.

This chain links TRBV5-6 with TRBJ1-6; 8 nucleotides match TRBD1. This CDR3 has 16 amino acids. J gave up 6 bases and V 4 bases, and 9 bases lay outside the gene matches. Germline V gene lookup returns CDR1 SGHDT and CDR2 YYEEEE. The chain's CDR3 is CASSKDRDRPNSPLHF. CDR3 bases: TGTGCCAGCAGCAAAGATCGGGACAGGCCTAATTCACCCCTCCACTTT. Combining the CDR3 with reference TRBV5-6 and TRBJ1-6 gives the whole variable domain DAGVTQSPTHLIKTRGQQVTLRCSPKSGHDTVSWYQQALGQGPQFIFQYYEEEERQRGNFPDRFSGHQFPNYSSELNVNALLLGDSALYLCASSKDRDRPNSPLHFGNGTRLTVT.

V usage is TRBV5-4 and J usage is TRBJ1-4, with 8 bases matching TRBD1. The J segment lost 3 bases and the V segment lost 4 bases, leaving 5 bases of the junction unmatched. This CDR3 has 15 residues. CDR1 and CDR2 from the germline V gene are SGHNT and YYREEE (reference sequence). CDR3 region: CASSADRGANEKLFF. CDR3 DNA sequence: TGTGCCAGCAGCGCCGACAGGGGTGCTAATGAAAAACTGTTTTTT. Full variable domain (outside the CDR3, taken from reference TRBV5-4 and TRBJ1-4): ETGVTQSPTHLIKTRGQQVTLRCSSQSGHNTVSWYQQALGQGPQFIFQYYREEENGRGNFPPRFSGLQFPNYSSELNVNALELDDSALYLCASSADRGANEKLFFGSGTQLSVL.

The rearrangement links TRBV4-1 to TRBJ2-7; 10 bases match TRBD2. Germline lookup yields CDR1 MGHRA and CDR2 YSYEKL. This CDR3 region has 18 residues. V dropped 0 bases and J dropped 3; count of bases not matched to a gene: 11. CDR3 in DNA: TGCGCCAGCAGCCAAGATGGTGGTAGCGGGAGGAGGGGCTACGAGCAGTACTTC. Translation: CASSQDGGSGRRGYEQYF.

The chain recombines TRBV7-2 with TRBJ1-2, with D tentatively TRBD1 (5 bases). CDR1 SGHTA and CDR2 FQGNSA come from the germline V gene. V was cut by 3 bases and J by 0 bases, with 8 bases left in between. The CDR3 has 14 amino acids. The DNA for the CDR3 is TGTGCCAGCAGCTTTCCGACAGCTAACTATGGCTACACCTTC. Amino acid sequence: CASSFPTANYGYTF.

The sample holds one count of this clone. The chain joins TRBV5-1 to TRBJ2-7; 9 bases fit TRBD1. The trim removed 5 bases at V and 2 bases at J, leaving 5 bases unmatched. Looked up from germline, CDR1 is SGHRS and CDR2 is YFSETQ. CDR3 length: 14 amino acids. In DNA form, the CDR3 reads TGCGCCAGCAGAATGGGACAGGGCCCCTACGAGCAGTACTTC. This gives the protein CASRMGQGPYEQYF.

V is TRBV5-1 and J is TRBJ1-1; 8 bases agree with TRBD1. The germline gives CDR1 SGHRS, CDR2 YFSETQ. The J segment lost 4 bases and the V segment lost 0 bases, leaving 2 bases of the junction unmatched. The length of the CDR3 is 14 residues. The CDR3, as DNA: TGCGCCAGCAGCTTGGTGGACAGGGCCACTGAAGCTTTCTTT. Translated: CASSLVDRATEAFF.

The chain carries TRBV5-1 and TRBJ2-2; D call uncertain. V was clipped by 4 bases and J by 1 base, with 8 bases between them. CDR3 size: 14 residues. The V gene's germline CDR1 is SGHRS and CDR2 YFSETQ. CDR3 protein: CASSPTKNTGELFF. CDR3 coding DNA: TGCGCCAGCAGCCCGACAAAGAACACCGGGGAGCTGTTTTTT.